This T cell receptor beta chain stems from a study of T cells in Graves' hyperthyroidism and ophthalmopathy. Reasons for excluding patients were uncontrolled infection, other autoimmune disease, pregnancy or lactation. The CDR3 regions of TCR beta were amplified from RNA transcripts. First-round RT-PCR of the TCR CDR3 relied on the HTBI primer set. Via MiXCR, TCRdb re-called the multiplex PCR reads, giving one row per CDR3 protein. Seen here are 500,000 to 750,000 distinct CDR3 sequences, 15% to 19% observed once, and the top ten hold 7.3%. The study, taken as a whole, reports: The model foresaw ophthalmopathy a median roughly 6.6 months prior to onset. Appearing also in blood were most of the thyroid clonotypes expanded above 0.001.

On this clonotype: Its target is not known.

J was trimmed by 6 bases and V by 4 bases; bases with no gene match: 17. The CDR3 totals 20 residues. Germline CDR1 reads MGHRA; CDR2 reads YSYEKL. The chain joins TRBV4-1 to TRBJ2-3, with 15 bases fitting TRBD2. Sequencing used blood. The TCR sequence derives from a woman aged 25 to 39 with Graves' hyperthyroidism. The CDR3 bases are TGCGCCAGCAGCCTCCGGACTAGCGGGAGGGCCGGGGGGGCGGGTGATACGCAGTATTTT. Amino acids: CASSLRTSGRAGGAGDTQYF.